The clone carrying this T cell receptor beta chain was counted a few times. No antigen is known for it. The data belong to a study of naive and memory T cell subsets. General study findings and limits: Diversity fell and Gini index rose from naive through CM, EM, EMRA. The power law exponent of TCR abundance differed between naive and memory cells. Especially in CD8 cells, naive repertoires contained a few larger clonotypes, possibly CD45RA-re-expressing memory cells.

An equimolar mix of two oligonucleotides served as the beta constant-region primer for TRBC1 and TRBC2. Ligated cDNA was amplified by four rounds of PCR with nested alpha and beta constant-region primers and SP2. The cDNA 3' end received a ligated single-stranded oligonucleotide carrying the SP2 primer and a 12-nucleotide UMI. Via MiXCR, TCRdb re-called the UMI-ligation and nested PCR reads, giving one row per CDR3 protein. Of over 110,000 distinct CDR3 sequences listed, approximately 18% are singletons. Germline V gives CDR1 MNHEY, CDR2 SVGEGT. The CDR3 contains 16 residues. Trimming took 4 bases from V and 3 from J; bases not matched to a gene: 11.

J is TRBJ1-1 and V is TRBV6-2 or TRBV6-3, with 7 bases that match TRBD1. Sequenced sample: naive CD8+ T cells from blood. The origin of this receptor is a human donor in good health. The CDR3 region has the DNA TGTGCCAGCAGTTCCCCACCGGGACAGACATACACTGAAGCTTTCTTT. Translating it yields CASSSPPGQTYTEAFF.